This TCR beta chain was observed in a study of T cell responses to AZD1222 COVID-19 vaccine. General observations from the study: Donors were chiefly white British, with a greater number of females, and clonal diversity was perhaps underestimated. Mapped onto spike, vaccine-associated CD4 TCRs spanned it and were dominant at 160-218 and 743-854. Just a handful of people given AZD1222 tested seropositive at baseline. Recipients of two AZD1222 doses showed rising Spike-specific TCR breadth and depth.

Clones were sequenced by immunoSEQ multiplex PCR, and TCRdb holds only the in-frame ones, with some missing. This sample carries 120,000 or so clones, around 90% of them seen once, and the ten largest clones take around 30%. This clone was counted only a few times. Its antigen remains unidentified. Looked up from germline, CDR1 is SGHVS and CDR2 is FQNEAQ. CDR3 length: 14 residues. Trimming cost V 5 bases and J 3 bases, with 11 bases left between them. This chain connects TRBV7-8 to TRBJ1-3; possible D gene TRBD1, 6 bases. The receptor's source is an adult in good health. The material sequenced was peripheral blood, taken on day 0 of AZD1222 vaccination. The CDR3 sequence is CASSPQGGGNTIYF. CDR3 bases: TGTGCCAGCAGCCCACAGGGAGGTGGAAACACCATATATTTT.